Shown below are 24 T cell receptor beta chains from a single sample sequenced in a study of T cell repertoires in cytomegalovirus infection. TCRdb reprocessed the reads with MiXCR, giving one entry per CDR3 protein. The table shows roughly 310,000 distinct CDR3 sequences, with about a sixth occurring only once. The specimen sequenced was PBMCs. These receptors all come from a human donor in good health (CMV status not recorded). Some clones in this sample may be carry-over from other donors' samples.

The table lists this clonotype with a few counts. The genes are TRBV20-1 and TRBJ1-3; 8 bases fit TRBD1. V lost 5 bases to trimming and J lost 4 bases; unmatched junction nucleotides: 7. Germline values: CDR1 DFQATT, CDR2 SNEGSKA (reference sequence). The CDR3 is 14 residues long. CDR3 coding DNA: TGCAGTGCTCCCCTCTCAGGGGGCGGAAACACCATATATTTT. It translates to CSAPLSGGGNTIYF.

There are many counts of this clonotype. The chain joins TRBV7-2 to TRBJ1-6; D might be TRBD1 (5 bases). CDR1 SGHTA and CDR2 FQGNSA come from the germline V gene. This CDR3 has 17 residues. With 5 bases removed from V and 4 bases from J, the gap between germline ends came to 18 bases. The CDR3 sequence is CASSAHRRDGYNSPLHF. The CDR3 coding sequence is TGTGCCAGCAGCGCCCATCGGCGGGACGGTTATAATTCACCCCTCCACTTT.

This clonotype was detected a few times. The chain links TRBV20-1 to TRBJ1-5; the D is unclear. Germline loops: CDR1 DFQATT, CDR2 SNEGSKA (reference sequence). This CDR3 has 12 residues. The CDR3 here is CSARHRNQPQHF. In nucleotides, the CDR3 is TGCAGCGCCAGACATCGAAATCAGCCCCAGCATTTT.

The CDR3 bases are TGCGCCAGCAGCTTGTCGGTCCGAGATACGCAGTATTTT. It specifies CASSLSVRDTQYF. The gene calls are TRBV5-1 and TRBJ2-3, with D unclear. The CDR3 sequence is 13 residues long. The germline V gene encodes CDR1 SGHRS and CDR2 YFSETQ. V dropped 1 base and J dropped 5 bases, with 8 bases sitting between them. The full variable domain, completed using reference TRBV5-1 and TRBJ2-3, is KAGVTQTPRYLIKTRGQQVTLSCSPISGHRSVSWYQQTPGQGLQFLFEYFSETQRNKGNFPGRFSGRQFSNSRSEMNVSTLELGDSALYLCASSLSVRDTQYFGPGTRLTVL.

This clonotype appeared many times. The genes are TRBV28 and TRBJ2-5; TRBD1 matches at 8 bases. V dropped 7 bases and J dropped 4; count of bases not matched to a gene: 8. The germline CDR1 and CDR2 sequences are MDHEN and SYDVKM. This CDR3 comprises 14 residues. CDR3 protein: CASKARGLGETQYF. In DNA form, the CDR3 reads TGTGCCAGCAAAGCCAGGGGGCTGGGAGAGACCCAGTACTTC.

This clonotype was detected ten times or more. Here the CDR3 DNA reads TGTGCCAGCACCGTTGCGGGGGGCGCAGGATCACCCCTCCACTTT. Protein: CASTVAGGAGSPLHF. The rearrangement joins TRBV25-1 to TRBJ1-6; D might be TRBD1 (6 bases). Trimming cost V 7 bases and J 10 bases, with 20 bases left between them. The CDR3 is 15 amino acids. Germline CDR1 reads MGHDK; CDR2 reads SYGVNS.

This clonotype was picked up many times. V gene TRBV5-6 combines with J gene TRBJ2-3; 8 bases are shared with TRBD1. The CDR3 length is 16 residues. Per germline, CDR1 SGHDT and CDR2 YYEEEE. The trim removed 1 base at V and 0 bases at J, leaving 4 bases unmatched. In nucleotides, the CDR3 is TGTGCCAGCAGCTTGTTGACAGGGGAGAGCACAGATACGCAGTATTTT. Protein product: CASSLLTGESTDTQYF.

The genes are TRBV4-3 and TRBJ1-2; 7 positions agree with TRBD1. Trimming removed 1 base from V and 8 bases from J; junction bases left unmatched: 7. Germline V gene sequence: CDR1 LGHNA, CDR2 YSLEER. CDR3 length: 14 amino acids. The CDR3 loop is CASSQVPGGGGYTF. CDR3 in DNA: TGCGCCAGCAGCCAAGTGCCAGGGGGAGGCGGCTACACCTTC.

This chain uses TRBV7-8 with TRBJ2-2; 8 bases fit TRBD2. With 2 bases clipped from V and 1 base from J, the junction kept 15 bases outside the gene matches. Germline loops: CDR1 SGHVS, CDR2 FQNEAQ. CDR3 size: 20 residues. The CDR3 DNA reads as TGTGCCAGCAGCTTAAGGGTTAGCGGGACCCCAACGAAGAACACCGGGGAGCTGTTTTTT. Its translation: CASSLRVSGTPTKNTGELFF.

This clonotype has only a few counts. Here the CDR3 DNA reads TGTGCCAGCAGCTCCGGGACAGGGGTCGGTGGCTACACCTTC. It encodes CASSSGTGVGGYTF. The V and J genes are TRBV7-2 and TRBJ1-2, with 10 positions matching TRBD1. Per germline, CDR1 SGHTA and CDR2 FQGNSA. The V gene end was trimmed by 4 bases and the J gene end by 7 bases; junction bases not matched to a gene: 6. The CDR3 is made up of 14 amino acids.

This clonotype was observed at least ten times. The V call is TRBV7-2, the J call TRBJ2-1; D remains unclear. V was cut by 7 bases and J by 6 bases, with 22 bases left in between. The CDR3 sequence is 16 residues long. Looked up from germline, CDR1 is SGHTA and CDR2 is FQGNSA. The CDR3 region has the DNA TGTGCCAGCAAAAGCTCGGCCGACGGTGTTTCCAATGAGCAGTTCTTC. It codes for CASKSSADGVSNEQFF.

Ten or more counts support this clonotype. The J gene is TRBJ1-1, the V gene TRBV7-6; 9 bases map to TRBD1. The CDR3 covers 14 residues. Germline V gives CDR1 SGHVS, CDR2 FNYEAQ. The J segment lost 10 bases and the V segment lost 1 base, leaving 7 bases of the junction unmatched. The DNA for the CDR3 is TGTGCCAGCAGCTTAGAAAAGGGACAGGGAGCAGCTTTCTTT. This translates into CASSLEKGQGAAFF. The full variable domain, in which reference TRBV7-6 and TRBJ1-1 provide the parts outside the CDR3, is GAGVSQSPRYKVTKRGQDVALRCDPISGHVSLYWYRQALGQGPEFLTYFNYEAQQDKSGLPNDRFSAERPEGSISTLTIQRTEQRDSAMYRCASSLEKGQGAAFFGQGTRLTVV.

In this sample, this clonotype turned up many times. V usage is TRBV7-2 and J usage is TRBJ1-1; D is unresolved. V lost 3 bases to trimming and J lost 5 bases, with 7 bases between them. Germline assignment: CDR1 SGHTA and CDR2 FQGNSA. There are 12 residues in the CDR3. CDR3 in DNA: TGTGCCAGCAGCTTGCAGATGACTGAAGCTTTCTTT. It translates to CASSLQMTEAFF.

This clonotype was detected only a few times. The chain uses TRBV28 and TRBJ2-7; TRBD2 aligns across 8 bases. The V gene's germline CDR1 is MDHEN and CDR2 SYDVKM. CDR3 size: 14 residues. With V trimmed by 3 bases and J by 5 bases, 6 bases remained unmatched. This chain's CDR3 is CASSLGTRSDEQYF. The CDR3 region has the DNA TGTGCCAGCAGTTTGGGGACTAGGTCCGACGAGCAGTACTTC.

This clonotype was counted ten times or more. The rearrangement uses TRBV7-2 and TRBJ2-5, with 13 bases that match TRBD2. V dropped 4 bases and J dropped 5; count of bases not matched to a gene: 10. Looked up from germline, CDR1 is SGHTA and CDR2 is FQGNSA. This CDR3 contains 17 residues. This CDR3 is CASSSTGTSGVWETQYF. The DNA of the CDR3 is TGTGCCAGCAGCTCCACCGGGACTAGCGGGGTGTGGGAGACCCAGTACTTC.

The chain employs TRBV29-1 and TRBJ1-2; no reliable D call. The CDR3 contains 14 residues. The ends were cut back, 2 bases at V and 2 bases at J, with 12 bases in the middle. Germline V gene data show CDR1 as SQVTM and CDR2 as ANQGSEA. CDR3: CSVEPSGMNYGYTF. The CDR3 DNA sequence: TGCAGCGTTGAACCTTCGGGGATGAACTATGGCTACACCTTC. The full variable domain, rest sourced from reference TRBV29-1 and TRBJ1-2, is SAVISQKPSRDICQRGTSLTIQCQVDSQVTMMFWYRQQPGQSLTLIATANQGSEATYESGFVIDKFPISRPNLTFSTLTVSNMSPEDSSIYLCSVEPSGMNYGYTFGSGTRLTVV.

The chain is built from TRBV28 and TRBJ1-5; 7 nucleotides agree with TRBD1. CDR3 length equals 15 residues. Germline CDR1 reads MDHEN; CDR2 reads SYDVKM. With 5 bases clipped from V and 2 bases from J, the junction kept 6 bases outside the gene matches. The CDR3 nucleotides read TGTGCCAGCAGTCTCTTCAGGGGGGGCAATCAGCCCCAGCATTTT. It translates to CASSLFRGGNQPQHF.

The chain carries TRBV11-1 and TRBJ2-7, with 7 bases fitting TRBD1. This CDR3 spans 15 amino acids. The junction had 9 bases not matched to a gene; V was cut back by 5 bases and J by 2 bases. Per the germline V gene, CDR1 is SGHAT and CDR2 is FQDESV (reference sequence). Here the CDR3 DNA reads TGTGCCAGCAGCCACGGACAGGTCACGACCTACGAGCAGTACTTC. This translates into CASSHGQVTTYEQYF. Filled out from reference TRBV11-1 and TRBJ2-7, the complete variable domain reads EAEVAQSPRYKITEKSQAVAFWCDPISGHATLYWYRQILGQGPELLVQFQDESVVDDSQLPKDRFSAERLKGVDSTLKIQPAELGDSAMYLCASSHGQVTTYEQYFGPGTRLTVT.

The chain joins TRBV12-3 or TRBV12-4 to TRBJ2-5, with 8 nucleotides matching TRBD2. The CDR3 runs 14 residues. The V segment lost 6 bases and the J segment 5 bases; nucleotides outside the gene matches: 8. The CDR3 is CASSPGLGLETQYF. DNA of the CDR3: TGTGCCAGCAGCCCGGGACTAGGCCTGGAGACCCAGTACTTC.

V usage is TRBV12-3 or TRBV12-4 and J usage is TRBJ2-5; 14 nucleotides align to TRBD2. CDR3 length: 19 residues. V gave up 3 bases and J gave up 4 bases; unmatched junction bases: 13. The CDR3 sequence is CASSFLRGLAGDSGETQYF. CDR3 in DNA: TGTGCCAGCAGTTTTTTGAGGGGACTAGCGGGGGATAGTGGAGAGACCCAGTACTTC.

This clonotype was seen many times. In DNA, the CDR3 is TGTGCCATCAGGGGAGACAGTCCCTACGAGCAGTACTTC. Protein product: CAIRGDSPYEQYF. J is TRBJ2-7 and V is TRBV10-3; D is possibly TRBD1 or TRBD2 (5 bases each). This CDR3 comprises 13 residues. Trimming took 6 bases from V and 2 from J, leaving 11 bases between them. Germline-derived CDR1 and CDR2 are ENHRY and SYGVKD.

This sequence joins TRBV2 and TRBJ2-5, with D maybe TRBD2 (5 bases). Germline CDR1 and CDR2: SNHLY and FYNNEI. The CDR3 runs 14 residues. V lost 2 bases and J lost 5, with 12 bases in between. The CDR3 region has the DNA TGTGCCAGCAGTGAAAGGTCGGGGTATGAGACCCAGTACTTC. It translates to CASSERSGYETQYF.

This clonotype has a handful of counts. V usage is TRBV12-3 or TRBV12-4 and J usage is TRBJ1-5, with D hard to call. Trimming shortened V by 7 bases and J by 0 bases, and 10 bases separated the two germline ends. This CDR3 region has 14 residues. CDR3 protein: CASKKGISNQPQHF. CDR3 nucleotide sequence: TGTGCCAGCAAAAAGGGAATTAGCAATCAGCCCCAGCATTTT.

The chain carries TRBV28 and TRBJ2-7; D assignment may be TRBD1 or TRBD2 (6 bases each). V lost 3 bases and J 5 bases, leaving 23 bases between the germline ends. The CDR3 loop spans 17 amino acids. Germline values: CDR1 MDHEN, CDR2 SYDVKM. The CDR3 spells CASSFGGLGGRIHEQYF. The CDR3 nucleotides read TGTGCCAGCAGTTTTGGGGGGTTGGGGGGCAGGATCCACGAGCAGTACTTC.